This entry concerns a single T cell receptor beta chain. Antigen specificity is unknown. These data originate in a study of OX40 agonist ivuxolimab in advanced cancers. The trim removed 2 bases at V and 6 bases at J, leaving 7 bases unmatched. The CDR3 consists of 15 residues. Germline V CDR1 and CDR2: SGHNT, YYREEE (reference sequence). Autoimmune disease history or systemic immunosuppression meant exclusion. The repertoire was sequenced with immunoSEQ multiplex PCR; TCRdb's copy has only in-frame clones and lacks some. There are tens of thousands of clones in the sample; about four fifths occur only once, and about 5.5% lies in the top ten. General study findings and limits: Average numbers of expanded clones were greater in CD8+ T cells than in CD4+.

This TCR was sampled from an adult with an advanced solid tumor such as melanoma, head and neck, liver or kidney cancer. The chain is built from TRBV5-4 and TRBJ1-4; 7 positions match TRBD1. Sample: CD4+ or CD8+ T cells sorted from blood, taken in a trial of the OX40 agonist ivuxolimab. The CDR3 loop is CASSLVGTEHEKLFF. The CDR3 DNA follows: TGTGCCAGCAGCTTAGTTGGGACAGAGCATGAAAAACTGTTTTTT.